This T cell receptor (beta chain) was obtained from a study of metastatic and nonmetastatic thyroid tumors. Study background: Blood and tumor or nodule tissue repertoires from malignant and benign thyroid patients were compared.

Authors' analysis steps: Construction of a distant-metastasis classifier for papillary thyroid cancer relied on CDR3 differences across clinicopathological groups. TCRdb re-analyzed the PCR reads using MiXCR. The V and J calls reflect TCRdb's pipeline rather than the authors' work. The table shows about 24,000 clones, with less than 25% occurring only once. Regarding the study as a whole: Across blood and tumor, TCR beta diversity in malignant thyroid tumors was reportedly significantly higher than in benign nodules.

Thyroid surgery had not been preceded by any treatment in any patient. The CDR3 runs to 15 residues. Germline trimming cut 4 bases from V and 8 bases from J; bases unmatched to any gene: 7. Germline V gene sequence: CDR1 MNHNS, CDR2 SASEGT. Regarding this clone: Its antigen is undetermined.

The chain is built from TRBV6-1 and TRBJ2-6; TRBD1 aligns across 8 bases. Sequencing was carried out using blood. The clonotype was recovered from a female donor with papillary thyroid cancer or a benign thyroid nodule (not recorded which). Some clones in this sample may be carry-over from other donors' samples. The CDR3 is CASSGTGSGSNVLTF. In DNA form, the CDR3 reads TGTGCCAGCAGTGGGACAGGGTCCGGTTCCAACGTCCTGACTTTC.